Below, 18 T cell receptor beta chains from the same sample are listed, as sequenced in a study of Graves' ophthalmopathy and Graves' hyperthyroidism. Amplified TCR beta CDR3 regions were obtained using RNA transcripts as template. The workflow started with a first-round RT-PCR run with HTBI primers and then moved on to a second-round multiplex PCR. TCRdb processed the multiplex PCR reads anew with MiXCR; each CDR3 protein has one entry. In the table there are under 250,000 distinct CDR3 sequences, roughly 21% of which are singletons. The sequencing input was peripheral blood. The receptor source for this set is a woman aged 50 to 65 with Graves' ophthalmopathy.

This clonotype was picked up many times. This chain joins TRBV28 and TRBJ2-5; 7 bases match TRBD2. With 3 bases clipped from V and 3 bases from J, the junction kept 7 bases outside the gene matches. The length of the CDR3 is 15 residues. Germline-derived CDR1 and CDR2 are MDHEN and SYDVKM. The CDR3 DNA reads TGTGCCAGCAGTTTGGGAGGGACCGGCGAAGAGACCCAGTACTTC. It encodes CASSLGGTGEETQYF.

The rearrangement joins TRBV25-1 to TRBJ2-7; TRBD1 is a possible D gene (5 bases). The CDR3 runs to 15 residues. Germline V gene sequence: CDR1 MGHDK, CDR2 SYGVNS. The V end lost 1 base, the J end lost 3 bases, and 13 bases lay between the germline ends. CDR3 residues: CASSEFWGSIYEQYF. The CDR3 DNA follows: TGTGCCAGCAGTGAATTTTGGGGCAGCATCTACGAGCAGTACTTC.

The table lists this clonotype with many counts. The chain links TRBV20-1 to TRBJ1-1, with 8 positions matching TRBD1. The trim removed 3 bases at V and 7 bases at J, leaving 4 bases unmatched. The CDR3 spans 12 residues. Germline values: CDR1 DFQATT, CDR2 SNEGSKA (reference sequence). CDR3 nucleotides: TGCAGTGCTAGTGGACAGGGAGATGAAGCTTTCTTT. Its translation is CSASGQGDEAFF.

A few counts support this clonotype. The chain's CDR3 is CASTQPGNGYTF. The CDR3 DNA follows: TGTGCCAGCACCCAGCCGGGGAATGGCTACACCTTC. This chain joins TRBV11-2 and TRBJ1-2; no reliable D call. Germline-derived CDR1 and CDR2 are SGHAT and FQNNGV. The V end lost 7 bases, the J end lost 6 bases, and 12 bases lay between the germline ends. The CDR3 covers 12 residues.

The table lists this clonotype with many counts. V usage is TRBV19 and J usage is TRBJ2-7; 13 positions match TRBD2. Unmatched junction bases numbered 12, after V lost 6 bases and J lost 4 bases. Germline assignment: CDR1 LNHDA and CDR2 SQIVND (reference sequence). The CDR3 sequence is 17 residues long. The CDR3 nucleotides read TGTGCCAGTAGCTTCCTGGGACTAGCGGGGAAGAGGTACGAGCAGTACTTC. Translating gives CASSFLGLAGKRYEQYF.

V and J are TRBV20-1 and TRBJ2-5; 9 positions agree with TRBD1. With 3 bases clipped from V and 5 bases from J, the junction kept 7 bases outside the gene matches. Germline CDR1 and CDR2: DFQATT and SNEGSKA (reference sequence). The CDR3 runs to 14 residues. CDR3 residues: CSARPRTGVETQYF. The CDR3 DNA reads as TGCAGTGCTAGGCCCAGGACAGGGGTGGAGACCCAGTACTTC.

This clonotype has a count of ten or more. This chain uses TRBV7-6 with TRBJ2-2; TRBD2 matches 7 bases. The V and J ends lost 2 bases and 8 bases, in that order; junction bases with no gene match: 8. The CDR3 consists of 15 residues. The germline gives CDR1 SGHVS, CDR2 FNYEAQ. In DNA, the CDR3 is TGTGCCAGCAGCTTATCGGCTAGCGGTGGTGGGGAGCTGTTTTTT. Translation: CASSLSASGGGELFF.

This clonotype was recorded many times. At one of its ends the junction is not consistent with the germline gene, which may arise from a read error. The chain is built from TRBV28 and TRBJ2-7; 9 positions match TRBD1. The V gene's germline CDR1 is MDHEN and CDR2 SYDVKM. The CDR3 runs 11 residues. This CDR3 is CVSSSRDRVNF. The CDR3 nucleotides are TGTGTCAGCAGTTCCCGGGACAGGGTAAACTTC. Full variable domain (outside the CDR3, taken from reference TRBV28 and TRBJ2-7): DVKVTQSSRYLVKRTGEKVFLECVQDMDHENMFWYRQDPGLGLRLIYFSYDVKMKEKGDIPEGYSVSREKKERFSLILESASTNQTSMYLCVSSSRDRVNFGPGTRLTVT.

This clonotype was counted at least ten times. V usage is TRBV29-1 and J usage is TRBJ1-2, with D possibly TRBD1 on 6 matching bases. The CDR3 consists of 15 residues. V was shortened by 4 bases and J by 8 bases, with 23 bases between the two germline ends. Germline lookup yields CDR1 SQVTM and CDR2 ANQGSEA. The CDR3 here is CSVVRGERGGGGYTF. CDR3 sequence (DNA): TGCAGCGTTGTGCGCGGGGAACGAGGGGGTGGGGGCTACACCTTC.

The sample holds many counts of this clonotype. The V and J genes are TRBV30 and TRBJ2-2, with D possibly being TRBD1 (5 bases). CDR1 and CDR2 from the germline V gene are GTSNPN and SVGIG (reference sequence). The CDR3 is made up of 14 amino acids. V was pared by 4 bases and J by 0 bases, with 9 bases between. The CDR3, as DNA: TGTGCCTGGATAAAACAGGCGAACACCGGGGAGCTGTTTTTT. Protein sequence: CAWIKQANTGELFF.

This clonotype was seen repeatedly, ten times or more. The CDR3 loop is CASSLWTGELFF. As DNA, the CDR3 is TGTGCCAGCAGTTTATGGACCGGGGAGCTGTTTTTT. The J gene is TRBJ2-2, the V gene TRBV12-3 or TRBV12-4; D remains unclear. The CDR3 length is 12 residues. Trimming took 2 bases from V and 5 from J, leaving 3 bases between them.

This sequence joins TRBV6-1 and TRBJ1-5; D remains ambiguous. The CDR3 length is 13 residues. Per germline, CDR1 MNHNS and CDR2 SASEGT. V was pared by 5 bases and J by 7 bases, with 12 bases between. This chain's CDR3 is CASSREPRQPQHF. CDR3 nucleotide sequence: TGTGCCAGCAGTAGGGAGCCCCGGCAGCCCCAGCATTTT.

This clonotype was recorded at least ten times. This chain uses TRBV29-1 with TRBJ2-7, with 9 bases matching TRBD1. V lost 4 bases and J lost 2; bases outside the gene matches: 12. Germline assignment: CDR1 SQVTM and CDR2 ANQGSEA. The CDR3 is 16 residues long. The CDR3 DNA follows: TGCAGCGTTGCAGGATCCGAGGGGACAGGGACCTACGAGCAGTACTTC. Residues: CSVAGSEGTGTYEQYF.

Ten or more counts support this clonotype. The V gene is TRBV3-1, the J gene TRBJ1-2; unclear D gene. Trimming stripped 5 bases from V and 7 bases from J, with 11 bases between. The CDR3 length is 12 residues. In germline, CDR1 is LGHDT, CDR2 YNNKEL (reference sequence). CDR3 residues: CASSFRTLGYTF. The CDR3 bases are TGTGCCAGCAGCTTCCGGACCCTTGGCTACACCTTC. Based on the CDR3 plus reference TRBV3-1 and TRBJ1-2, the full variable domain is DTAVSQTPKYLVTQMGNDKSIKCEQNLGHDTMYWYKQDSKKFLKIMFSYNNKELIINETVPNRFSPKSPDKAHLNLHINSLELGDSAVYFCASSFRTLGYTFGSGTRLTVV.

This clonotype was detected many times. V is TRBV5-1 and J is TRBJ2-6; TRBD1 aligns across 7 bases. Germline-derived CDR1 and CDR2 are SGHRS and YFSETQ. V dropped 4 bases and J dropped 2; count of bases not matched to a gene: 6. The CDR3 is 16 amino acids. The CDR3 is CASSVGGMAGANVLTF. The CDR3 bases are TGCGCCAGCAGCGTAGGGGGCATGGCTGGGGCCAACGTCCTGACTTTC. Drawing the rest from reference TRBV5-1 and TRBJ2-6, the complete variable domain is KAGVTQTPRYLIKTRGQQVTLSCSPISGHRSVSWYQQTPGQGLQFLFEYFSETQRNKGNFPGRFSGRQFSNSRSEMNVSTLELGDSALYLCASSVGGMAGANVLTFGAGSRLTVL.

This clonotype occurred many times. This CDR3 is CATLNSGTGSYEQYF. For the CDR3, the DNA is TGTGCCACTCTTAACTCGGGGACAGGTTCCTACGAGCAGTACTTC. This chain uses TRBV19 with TRBJ2-7, with 8 bases lining up with TRBD1. CDR1 is LNHDA and CDR2 is SQIVND in the germline V gene (reference sequence). The CDR3 length is 15 residues. The junction had 12 bases not matched to a gene; V was cut back by 10 bases and J by 1 base. Complete variable domain (other parts from reference TRBV19 and TRBJ2-7): DGGITQSPKYLFRKEGQNVTLSCEQNLNHDAMYWYRQDPGQGLRLIYYSQIVNDFQKGDIAEGYSVSREKKESFPLTVTSAQKNPTAFYLCATLNSGTGSYEQYFGPGTRLTVT.

This clonotype showed up many times. This chain joins TRBV29-1 and TRBJ1-2; possible D gene TRBD1, 6 bases. The CDR3 contains 13 residues. The V end was cut by 3 bases, the J end by 2 bases, with 10 bases between. Germline V CDR1 and CDR2: SQVTM, ANQGSEA. The CDR3 here is CSVDIQGNYGYTF. The CDR3, as DNA: TGCAGCGTTGATATACAGGGCAACTATGGCTACACCTTC.

The gene calls are TRBV28 and TRBJ1-1; D may be TRBD1 (6 bases). Trimming took off 3 bases at V and 0 bases at J, with 14 bases between the two ends. Germline V CDR1 and CDR2: MDHEN, SYDVKM. This CDR3 contains 16 residues. The CDR3 region is CASSFRGQVMNTEAFF. In DNA, the CDR3 is TGTGCCAGCAGTTTTCGGGGACAAGTCATGAACACTGAAGCTTTCTTT.